One and the same sample provided the 3 T cell receptor beta chains below, sequenced in a study of shared clonotypes between healthy human individuals. Method: immunoSEQ multiplex PCR; TCRdb's copy keeps in-frame clones and lacks some. The table records roughly 2.2 million clones, 92% of them present only once. Sequenced sample: naive CD4+ T cells from PBMCs. This sample's subset: CD45RA+ positively selected. The receptors were gathered from a man aged 18 to 30 in good health. Some clones in this sample may be carry-over from other donors' samples.

The rearrangement joins TRBV6-6 to TRBJ1-5; D is undetermined. Germline assignment: CDR1 MNHNY and CDR2 SVGAGI (reference sequence). V was shortened by 0 bases and J by 5 bases, with 11 bases between the two germline ends. The CDR3 totals 15 residues. The CDR3 DNA follows: TGTGCCAGCAGTTACTCGATTCGTGTATATCAGCCCCAGCATTTT. Protein sequence: CASSYSIRVYQPQHF.

The chain joins TRBV5-6 to TRBJ1-1; TRBD1 might be the D (6 bases). The ends were cut back, 2 bases at V and 7 bases at J, with 18 bases in the middle. Germline V gene data show CDR1 as SGHDT and CDR2 as YYEEEE. CDR3 size: 15 residues. The CDR3 spells CASSFGQIRGDEAFF. CDR3 nucleotides: TGTGCCAGCAGCTTTGGACAGATAAGAGGGGATGAAGCTTTCTTT. The full variable domain, its missing parts supplied by reference TRBV5-6 and TRBJ1-1, is DAGVTQSPTHLIKTRGQQVTLRCSPKSGHDTVSWYQQALGQGPQFIFQYYEEEERQRGNFPDRFSGHQFPNYSSELNVNALLLGDSALYLCASSFGQIRGDEAFFGQGTRLTVV.

This chain connects TRBV5-1 to TRBJ2-5, with TRBD2 identical over 8 bases. V lost 1 base to trimming and J lost 2 bases; unmatched junction nucleotides: 7. Looked up from germline, CDR1 is SGHRS and CDR2 is YFSETQ. This CDR3 contains 16 residues. CDR3 residues: CASSLRPSGLQETQYF. Written as DNA, the CDR3 is TGCGCCAGCAGCTTGCGGCCTAGCGGGCTACAAGAGACCCAGTACTTC.